This T cell receptor (beta chain) appears in the sequencing data of a study of blood T cells in healthy people across ages (dated by TCRdb to the mid-2010s). About the investigation overall: In model experiments, roughly one uniquely barcoded TCR beta cDNA molecule per two T cells was captured by template switching. The study measured age-related changes in TCR beta repertoire diversity using deep sequencing normalized with unique cDNA molecular identifiers. The donors were divided into four age groups: young (average around 16 years), middle-aged (approximately 39), aged (roughly 66) and long-lived (nearly 85). Donors of different ages were randomly distributed across sequencing lanes to avoid experimental bias. Two additional independent replicas of 1 million unique cDNA reads from the same blood draw were analyzed for two donors (one aged 18 to 30 and one aged 80 or older).

Overall results and qualifications from the work: The CMV infection status of donors was not known, potentially confounding age-related changes in expanded clonotypes. The percentage of naive T cells measured by flow cytometry correlated strongly with observed TCR beta diversity. Estimates of total diversity based on one million sequenced T cells were considered lower bounds and underestimates. The long-lived group showed more naive CD4+ T cells, fewer expanded clones and increased TCR diversity than the aged group, suggesting age selection. Conclusive comparison of naive and antigen-experienced compartments was prevented by the profiling of bulk unsorted PBMCs. As age increased, observed TCR beta diversity per million T cells dropped in a roughly linear way, and a significant reduction was already evident by age around 41.

V loses 3 bases, J loses 3 bases, and the germline ends lie 12 bases apart. The CDR3 measures 14 amino acids from cysteine to phenylalanine. Only the CDR3 portion is preserved as DNA: 42 bases, with reading frame beginning at the first base. The germline V gene (reference sequence) specifies DFQATT as CDR1 and SNEGSKA as CDR2. A note on this clonotype: It lacks a known antigen. No quality values exist for individual bases; no much larger clone is one base distant.

The library was built by means of 5' RACE. Instrument on record: Illumina HiSeq 2500. A second roughly 7 to 11 cycle PCR used a sample-barcoded 5' primer and a J-beta primer mix. A template-switch 5' adaptor carrying 12 random nucleotides introduced a unique molecular identifier onto each TCR beta cDNA molecule. At least 2.5 million CDR3-containing paired-end reads were obtained from each sample. The Mint cDNA synthesis kit, primed by a TRBC-specific oligonucleotide, was used to synthesize first-strand cDNA from all RNA. After uracil-DNA glycosylase treatment, a first 18-cycle PCR used universal primers M1SS and BC2_uni_R on all cDNA. Per the source publication's procedure: For normalization, 1 million high-quality reads were randomly selected from each sample, with every read carrying a distinct molecular identifier. Instead of being binned into consensus sequences, reads with shared molecular identifiers were discarded. MiTCR, set to a Q25 quality threshold and the strictest error-elimination algorithm, was used for CDR3 identification, clonotype clustering and error correction. A nonparametric unseen species model using Euler transformation provided a lower-bound estimate of total TCR beta diversity. Starting from the raw public reads, TCRdb applied fastp trimming at Q25, assembled clones with MiXCR and retained in-frame beta chains. When rows share a CDR3 protein, they turn into one entry using the most common DNA and genes. These V and J calls originate from TCRdb's pipeline instead of the authors' own analysis. This sample is represented by about 1.1 million distinct CDR3 sequences; less than 45% of them were singletons. Around 14% of the sample rests with the top ten.

The donors were 40 or so Caucasian individuals from Russia, aged 6 to 90 years, who were systemically healthy. Each donor gave 8 to 10 milliliters of peripheral blood, collected into EDTA-treated Vacutainer tubes. Ficoll-Paque density-gradient centrifugation was used to isolate PBMCs, with at least 6 million obtained per sample. Trizol reagent was used to extract total RNA from PBMCs, with at least 6 micrograms per sample. Naive CD45RAhigh/CD27high T cell percentages were measured by flow cytometry on a PBMC aliquot from every donor. This sequence uses TRBV20-1 and TRBJ1-5; matching of 6 bases hints at TRBD1 as the D gene. The sequenced material came from blood. This receptor was identified in a man younger than 35 in good health. In nucleotides, the sequence is TGCAGTGCTAGTAGAGGACAGTACAATCAGCCCCAGCATTTT. Its protein product is CSASRGQYNQPQHF.